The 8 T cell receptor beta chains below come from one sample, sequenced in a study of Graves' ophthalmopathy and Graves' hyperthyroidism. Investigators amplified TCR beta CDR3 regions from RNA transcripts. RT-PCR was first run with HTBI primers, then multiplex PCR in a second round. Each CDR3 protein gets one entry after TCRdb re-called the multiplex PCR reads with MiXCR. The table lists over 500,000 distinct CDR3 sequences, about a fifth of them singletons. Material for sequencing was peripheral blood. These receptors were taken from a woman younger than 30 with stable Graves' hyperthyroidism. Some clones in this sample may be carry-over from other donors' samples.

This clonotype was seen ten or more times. CDR3 in DNA: TGTGCCAGCAGCCCTAACCCGGACAGGGTTTATGGCTACACCTTC. As protein: CASSPNPDRVYGYTF. J is TRBJ1-2 and V is TRBV7-8, with 8 bases matching TRBD1. Germline V gene lookup returns CDR1 SGHVS and CDR2 FQNEAQ. Trimming cost V 5 bases and J 5 bases; bases outside gene matches: 10. This CDR3 is built from 15 residues.

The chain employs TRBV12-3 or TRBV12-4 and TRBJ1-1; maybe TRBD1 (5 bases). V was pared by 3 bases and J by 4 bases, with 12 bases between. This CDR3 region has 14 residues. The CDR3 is CASSFLGGTTEAFF. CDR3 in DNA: TGTGCCAGCAGTTTTTTGGGGGGGACCACTGAAGCTTTCTTT.

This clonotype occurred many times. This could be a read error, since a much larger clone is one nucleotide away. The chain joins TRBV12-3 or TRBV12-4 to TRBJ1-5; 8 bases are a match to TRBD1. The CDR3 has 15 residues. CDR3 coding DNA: TGTGCCAGCAGTTCCGGACAGGGAAGCAATCGGCCCCAGCATTTT. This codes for CASSSGQGSNRPQHF.

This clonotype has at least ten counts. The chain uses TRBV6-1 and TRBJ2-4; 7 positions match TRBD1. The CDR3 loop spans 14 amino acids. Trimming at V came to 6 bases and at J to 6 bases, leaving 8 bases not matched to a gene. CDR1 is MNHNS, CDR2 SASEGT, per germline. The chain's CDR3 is CASSDRDGRNIQYF. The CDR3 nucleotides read TGTGCCAGCAGCGACAGGGATGGGAGAAACATTCAGTACTTC.

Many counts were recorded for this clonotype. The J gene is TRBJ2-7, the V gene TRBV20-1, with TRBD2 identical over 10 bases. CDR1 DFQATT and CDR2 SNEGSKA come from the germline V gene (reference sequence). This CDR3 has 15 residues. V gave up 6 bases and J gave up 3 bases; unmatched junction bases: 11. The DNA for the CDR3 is TGCAGTGCCACCTATCTAGCGGGAGTAGTCTACGAGCAGTACTTC. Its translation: CSATYLAGVVYEQYF.

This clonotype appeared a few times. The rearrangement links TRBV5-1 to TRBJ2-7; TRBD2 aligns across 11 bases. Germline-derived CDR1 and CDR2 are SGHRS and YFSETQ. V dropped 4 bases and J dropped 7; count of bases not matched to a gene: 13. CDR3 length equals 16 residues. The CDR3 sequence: CASSTCSGGALGEQYF. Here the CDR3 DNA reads TGCGCCAGCAGCACCTGTAGCGGGGGGGCCCTCGGGGAGCAGTACTTC.

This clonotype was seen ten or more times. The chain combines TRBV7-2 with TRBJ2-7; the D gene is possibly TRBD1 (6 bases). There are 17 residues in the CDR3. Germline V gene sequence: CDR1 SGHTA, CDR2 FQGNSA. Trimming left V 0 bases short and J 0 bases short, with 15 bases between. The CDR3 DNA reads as TGTGCCAGCAGCTTAGCTTATGCCAGGGGAAGCTCCTACGAGCAGTACTTC. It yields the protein CASSLAYARGSSYEQYF.

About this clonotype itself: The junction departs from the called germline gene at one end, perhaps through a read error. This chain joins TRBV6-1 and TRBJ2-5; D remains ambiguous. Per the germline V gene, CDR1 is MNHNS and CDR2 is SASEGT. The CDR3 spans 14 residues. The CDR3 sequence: CASRTSVYQEAQYF. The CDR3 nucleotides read TGTGCCAGCAGAACATCTGTGTACCAAGAGGCCCAGTACTTC.